This T cell receptor beta chain was documented in a study of identical twins. This clonotype has at least ten counts. No antigen is known for it. The CDR3 runs to 12 residues. The V and J ends lost 0 bases and 11 bases, in that order; junction bases with no gene match: 3. Germline V gives CDR1 DFQATT, CDR2 SNEGSKA (reference sequence). The study's findings and limits: In drawing conclusions, the study used cross-sectional statistical analysis and did not follow the same donors.

TCRdb redid the calling of the 5' RACE reads with MiXCR, one entry per CDR3 protein. Here the sample spans 600,000 to 850,000 distinct CDR3 sequences, over 15% being singletons. The sample also formed part of further work on T cells expressing NK-cell markers. This second study says: It was sorted CD3+CD56+NKG2C+, CD3+CD56+NKG2C- and CD3+CD56-NKG2C+ T cells that supplied the TCR beta repertoires. Among the experiments, several used an anti-gamma-delta TCR antibody to restrict sorting to alpha-beta TCR T cells.

This chain links TRBV20-1 with TRBJ2-1; 8 positions agree with TRBD1. Specimen: PBMCs. The clonotype was recovered from a woman aged 18-29 years in good health. CDR3 bases: TGCAGTGCTAGAGATCGACAGGGGCAGCAGTTCTTC. This sequence encodes CSARDRQGQQFF.